One and the same sample provided the 27 T cell receptor beta chains below, sequenced in a study of immune cell composition in non-small cell lung cancer. TCRdb keeps only in-frame clones here, not all; method: immunoSEQ multiplex PCR. The sample yields several thousand clones, around 84% seen once. The normal lung sample lay at least 3 cm, and maximally far, from the tumour. The sample was non-adjacent lung tissue. The receptor source for this set is a human donor with non-small cell lung cancer.

The gene calls are TRBV5-1 and TRBJ1-1; TRBD1 aligns across 7 bases. The V gene end was trimmed by 4 bases and the J gene end by 4 bases; junction bases not matched to a gene: 10. The CDR3 length is 15 residues. Per the germline V gene, CDR1 is SGHRS and CDR2 is YFSETQ. The CDR3 region has the DNA TGCGCCAGCAGCCAAGGGGGCCTAATTGGCACTGAAGCTTTCTTT. It yields the protein CASSQGGLIGTEAFF.

The chain recombines TRBV7-2 with TRBJ1-3; no clear D. The CDR3 has 16 residues. The germline CDR1 and CDR2 sequences are SGHTA and FQGNSA. The ends were cut back, 6 bases at V and 0 bases at J, with 15 bases in the middle. CDR3 DNA: TGTGCCAGCAGTTTAACCGGGGAACTCTCTGGAAACACCATATATTTT. As protein: CASSLTGELSGNTIYF. The full variable domain, in which reference TRBV7-2 and TRBJ1-3 provide the parts outside the CDR3, is GAGVSQSPSNKVTEKGKDVELRCDPISGHTALYWYRQSLGQGLEFLIYFQGNSAPDKSGLPSDRFSAERTGGSVSTLTIQRTQQEDSAVYLCASSLTGELSGNTIYFGEGSWLTVV.

The rearrangement uses TRBV6-4 and TRBJ1-5; D call uncertain. With 3 bases removed from V and 7 bases from J, the gap between germline ends came to 10 bases. The CDR3 has 13 amino acids. Looked up from germline, CDR1 is MRHNA and CDR2 is SNTAGT. The CDR3 nucleotides read TGTGCCAGCAGTGAGGAGGGAGGACAGCCCCAGCATTTT. It is translated as CASSEEGGQPQHF.

This rearrangement joins TRBV2 to TRBJ2-3, with 9 bases lining up with TRBD1. The CDR3 runs to 15 residues. In germline, CDR1 is SNHLY, CDR2 FYNNEI. After removal of 6 bases from V and 1 base from J, the junction contained 5 bases not matched to a gene. In nucleotides, the CDR3 is TGTGCCAGCAGCCGGGACAGGGCAGGCACAGATACGCAGTATTTT. It translates to CASSRDRAGTDTQYF.

V is TRBV28 and J is TRBJ2-1; 12 bases fit TRBD2. The CDR3 is made up of 14 amino acids. Germline lookup yields CDR1 MDHEN and CDR2 SYDVKM. V was pared by 3 bases and J by 9 bases, with 3 bases of the junction left unmatched. CDR3 nucleotides: TGTGCCAGCAGTTTGGCTAGCGGGAGGGGTGAGCAGTTCTTC. It encodes CASSLASGRGEQFF.

CDR3 region: CAIGTSGPDTQYF. The CDR3 DNA sequence: TGTGCCATCGGGACTAGCGGGCCGGATACGCAGTATTTT. J is TRBJ2-3 and V is TRBV10-3; 12 nucleotides line up with TRBD2. The CDR3 is 13 residues long. The J segment lost 6 bases and the V segment lost 8 bases, leaving 3 bases of the junction unmatched. Germline V gene data show CDR1 as ENHRY and CDR2 as SYGVKD.

The gene calls are TRBV6-5 and TRBJ1-6, with TRBD1 matching 9 bases. The CDR3 runs to 14 residues. V lost 6 bases and J lost 7; bases outside the gene matches: 4. The V gene's germline CDR1 is MNHEY and CDR2 SVGAGI. As DNA, the CDR3 is TGTGCCAGCAGGACCGGACAGGGGAATTCACCCCTCCACTTT. This codes for CASRTGQGNSPLHF.

The chain employs TRBV5-4 and TRBJ2-7, with 8 bases that match TRBD1. J gave up 9 bases and V 2 bases, and 10 bases lay outside the gene matches. The CDR3 runs to 14 residues. Per germline, CDR1 SGHNT and CDR2 YYREEE (reference sequence). CDR3: CASSLRTGSNSQYF. Here the CDR3 DNA reads TGTGCCAGCAGCTTAAGGACAGGGAGCAACTCGCAGTACTTC.

V usage is TRBV4-2 and J usage is TRBJ2-7, with 7 bases matching TRBD2. CDR3 length equals 15 residues. J was trimmed by 7 bases and V by 1 base; bases with no gene match: 10. Germline V lookup: CDR1 LGHNA, CDR2 YNFKEQ. CDR3 coding DNA: TGTGCCAGCAGCCAAGGGTCCCTAGCGGAGAGGGAGCAGTACTTC. This sequence encodes CASSQGSLAEREQYF.

The chain joins TRBV5-1 to TRBJ2-5; the match to TRBD1 covers 8 bases. Trimming removed 3 bases from V and 5 bases from J; junction bases left unmatched: 9. There are 15 residues in the CDR3. The germline V gene encodes CDR1 SGHRS and CDR2 YFSETQ. For the CDR3, the DNA is TGCGCCAGCAGCTGGAGGTCAGGGGGCGAGGAGACCCAGTACTTC. This translates into CASSWRSGGEETQYF.

The chain couples TRBV10-3 to TRBJ2-1; 8 nucleotides match TRBD2. The CDR3 totals 14 residues. Germline-derived CDR1 and CDR2 are ENHRY and SYGVKD. The J segment lost 9 bases and the V segment lost 6 bases, leaving 10 bases of the junction unmatched. The CDR3 here is CAISLTSEGREQFF. For the CDR3, the DNA is TGTGCCATCAGCCTGACTAGCGAAGGGCGTGAGCAGTTCTTC.

V gene TRBV7-2 combines with J gene TRBJ1-1, with 7 nucleotides matching TRBD1. The germline CDR1 and CDR2 sequences are SGHTA and FQGNSA. V lost 5 bases and J lost 6; bases outside the gene matches: 12. The CDR3 loop spans 15 amino acids. This chain's CDR3 is CASSTQAGGAAEAFF. The CDR3 DNA sequence: TGTGCCAGCAGCACCCAAGCAGGGGGAGCGGCTGAAGCTTTCTTT.

This sequence joins TRBV27 and TRBJ1-1; 8 bases fit TRBD1. V lost 3 bases, J lost 2 bases, and 2 bases stayed unmatched. This CDR3 has 14 residues. Germline loops: CDR1 MNHEY, CDR2 SMNVEV (reference sequence). In DNA, the CDR3 is TGTGCCAGCAGTTTCGGACAGGGTAACACTGAAGCTTTCTTT. This translates into CASSFGQGNTEAFF.

The chain couples TRBV2 to TRBJ2-2; 9 bases match TRBD1. The V segment lost 7 bases and the J segment 7 bases; nucleotides outside the gene matches: 7. This CDR3 region has 14 residues. Looked up from germline, CDR1 is SNHLY and CDR2 is FYNNEI. In nucleotides, the CDR3 is TGTGCCAGCAATTCCGGGACAGGGAACGGGGAGCTGTTTTTT. It is translated as CASNSGTGNGELFF.

This clone was seen only once. The CDR3 loop is CASSLLGRRTSGSARTGELFF. CDR3 sequence (DNA): TGTGCCAGCAGTTTATTGGGACGCCGGACTAGCGGGAGCGCCAGGACCGGGGAGCTGTTTTTT. The chain links TRBV28 to TRBJ2-2; TRBD2 matches at 13 bases. CDR3 length equals 21 residues. V lost 1 base, J lost 5 bases, and 16 bases stayed unmatched. CDR1 is MDHEN, CDR2 SYDVKM, per germline.

The rearrangement links TRBV19 to TRBJ1-3; 9 nucleotides line up with TRBD1. The CDR3 is made up of 15 amino acids. Germline CDR1 reads LNHDA; CDR2 reads SQIVND (reference sequence). V shed 5 bases, J shed 4 bases, and the junction held 6 bases outside the gene matches. CDR3 nucleotides: TGTGCCAGTAGTCAACAGGGGGCTTCAGGAAACACCATATATTTT. This sequence encodes CASSQQGASGNTIYF.

The rearrangement links TRBV6-6 to TRBJ2-7; 10 bases line up with TRBD1. Germline V gene lookup returns CDR1 MNHNY and CDR2 SVGAGI (reference sequence). Unmatched junction bases numbered 8, after V lost 0 bases and J lost 6 bases. The CDR3 sequence is 16 residues long. The CDR3: CASSYSDVTGGSEQYF. The CDR3 DNA reads as TGTGCCAGCAGTTACTCTGACGTGACAGGGGGCAGCGAGCAGTACTTC.

This clone showed up just a few times. The J gene is TRBJ1-2, the V gene TRBV25-1; weak D call: TRBD1 (5 bases). From germline, CDR1 is MGHDK and CDR2 SYGVNS. The CDR3 spans 14 residues. Deletions cut 5 bases from V and 5 bases from J, with 15 bases between. The CDR3 DNA reads as TGTGCCAGCAGTAAATCCGGCAGGGAATATGGCTACACCTTC. Protein: CASSKSGREYGYTF.

This clone has only one observation. The rearrangement links TRBV28 to TRBJ2-7, with TRBD2 matching over 14 bases. Germline V gene sequence: CDR1 MDHEN, CDR2 SYDVKM. V was clipped by 6 bases and J by 12 bases; unmatched bases: 10. This CDR3 contains 14 residues. The CDR3 nucleotides read TGTGCCAGCAGACCGGGACTAGCGGGAGTGAATCGGTACTTC. It yields the protein CASRPGLAGVNRYF.

The table lists this clone with a count of one. CDR3 residues: CASSTSGNGQSYGYTF. The CDR3, as DNA: TGTGCCAGTAGTACCTCGGGCAACGGACAGAGCTATGGCTACACCTTC. V and J are TRBV19 and TRBJ1-2; the D gene is possibly TRBD1 (6 bases). V gave up 4 bases and J gave up 4 bases, with 19 bases separating them. Germline V lookup: CDR1 LNHDA, CDR2 SQIVND (reference sequence). The CDR3 is made up of 16 amino acids.

The CDR3 region has the DNA TGTGCCAGTAGTGCCGATAACAGGGGGACAGGGGTCTACGAGCAGTACTTC. It translates to CASSADNRGTGVYEQYF. The gene calls are TRBV19 and TRBJ2-7; TRBD1 matches at 10 bases. CDR3 length: 17 residues. The germline gives CDR1 LNHDA, CDR2 SQIVND (reference sequence). J was trimmed by 3 bases and V by 5 bases; bases with no gene match: 13.

This clone has just one count. The chain uses TRBV19 and TRBJ2-7, with no clear D. This CDR3 has 15 amino acids. The germline V and J ends were trimmed by 3 bases and 0 bases, with 12 bases remaining between them. The germline V gene encodes CDR1 LNHDA and CDR2 SQIVND (reference sequence). The CDR3 DNA reads TGTGCCAGTAGTATGACTTCTACTCCCTCCTACGAGCAGTACTTC. Translating gives CASSMTSTPSYEQYF.

V gene TRBV28 combines with J gene TRBJ2-3; the match to TRBD1 covers 7 bases. CDR3 size: 12 residues. With V trimmed by 6 bases and J by 6 bases, 3 bases remained unmatched. Germline values: CDR1 MDHEN, CDR2 SYDVKM. CDR3 sequence: CASSPQGDTQYF. In DNA form, the CDR3 reads TGTGCCAGCAGCCCACAGGGGGATACGCAGTATTTT.

This rearrangement joins TRBV19 to TRBJ2-3; D might be TRBD1 (6 bases). This CDR3 region has 14 residues. V lost 3 bases, J lost 2 bases, and 9 bases lay in between. The germline gives CDR1 LNHDA, CDR2 SQIVND (reference sequence). The chain's CDR3 is CASSMGDNTDTQYF. CDR3 sequence (DNA): TGTGCCAGTAGTATGGGGGACAACACAGATACGCAGTATTTT.

The V call is TRBV4-1, the J call TRBJ1-1; D is undetermined. With 0 bases removed from V and 8 bases from J, the gap between germline ends came to 10 bases. In germline, CDR1 is MGHRA, CDR2 YSYEKL. The CDR3 totals 13 residues. The CDR3 DNA reads TGCGCCAGCAGCCAAGATCAGGCCAGGGAAGCTTTCTTT. Protein sequence: CASSQDQAREAFF.

The rearrangement joins TRBV6-6 to TRBJ1-2; no firm D call. Germline V gene sequence: CDR1 MNHNY, CDR2 SVGAGI (reference sequence). The CDR3 runs to 14 residues. Trimming took off 7 bases at V and 2 bases at J, with 14 bases between the two ends. This CDR3 reads CASTSAAGNYGYTF. DNA of the CDR3: TGTGCCAGCACCAGTGCGGCGGGAAACTATGGCTACACCTTC.

The J gene is TRBJ1-4, the V gene TRBV5-6, with D unclear. The germline gives CDR1 SGHDT, CDR2 YYEEEE. CDR3 length: 13 amino acids. Trimming pared 2 bases from V and 8 bases from J, leaving 10 bases between. CDR3 sequence reads: CASSLDPGEKLFF. CDR3 nucleotide sequence: TGTGCCAGCAGCTTAGACCCGGGAGAAAAACTGTTTTTT.